This T cell receptor (beta chain) derives from a study of cytomegalovirus exposure and HLA in healthy donors. In regard to this clone: The antigen is unknown.

Trimming at V came to 1 base and at J to 8 bases, leaving 13 bases not matched to a gene. The germline CDR1 and CDR2 sequences are SGHDT and YYEEEE. The CDR3 consists of 16 residues. Study-wide points: In an earlier analysis, most TCR beta V segments were productive about 87% or about 30% of the time. Indistinguishability led to the exclusion of some V segments, TRBV6-2 and TRBV6-3 included.

Researchers ran the PCR with 60 Vbeta and 13 Jbeta primers. Repertoires were generated with immunoSEQ multiplex PCR, while TCRdb's copy carries only in-frame clones and drops some. Its table lists fewer than 250,000 clones. The source is a woman aged 30 to 39 in good health and CMV-seropositive. The J gene is TRBJ1-2, the V gene TRBV5-6, with 8 bases matching TRBD1. Sequencing was performed on PBMCs. Here the CDR3 reads CASSLNFETPGGGYTF. In nucleotides, the CDR3 is TGTGCCAGCAGCTTGAATTTCGAGACTCCAGGGGGCGGCTACACCTTC.